Listed below are T cell receptor beta chains from one sample, sequenced in a study of T cells after yellow fever vaccination. MiXCR was run by TCRdb on the 5' RACE reads, yielding one entry per CDR3 protein. The sample includes a few hundred thousand distinct CDR3 sequences, approximately 6% of them seen just once. The source material was PBMCs, sampled 5 days after the yellow fever booster vaccination. These receptor sequences come from a man aged 30 to 45 who received the YFV17D yellow fever vaccine. The conserved cysteine and the conserved F or W are not part of the CDR3 here. A D gene is named only where the DNA matches it firmly.

TRBJ2-7 | TRBD2 | TRBV7-9 | ASSPPGRIDEQY
TRBJ2-1 | - | TRBV7-2 | ASSLALRNEQF
TRBJ2-2 | - | TRBV19 | ATSKEGGYGTGELF
TRBJ2-7 | TRBD1 | TRBV2 | ASDMGQGIYEQY
TRBJ2-1 | TRBD2 | TRBV27 | ASSSPGLAGEGEQF
TRBJ1-4 | - | TRBV20-1 | SVTGSLGANEKLF
TRBJ1-4 | TRBD1 | TRBV7-2 | ASSLVGTAFNEKLF
TRBJ2-1 | TRBD2 | TRBV12-3/TRBV12-4 | ASIWGGRVDEQF
TRBJ1-2 | TRBD1 | TRBV6-5 | ASSYSPGTGGYNYGYT
TRBJ1-2 | - | TRBV27 | ASSLIPEGGYT
TRBJ2-5 | - | TRBV7-9 | ASSPGTEWTETQY
TRBJ1-1 | - | TRBV3-1 | ASSQVYRVLNTEAF
TRBJ2-1 | - | TRBV12-5 | ASALQEGGAEGQF
TRBJ2-3 | TRBD1 | TRBV3-1 | ASSSWGGTGADTQY
TRBJ2-1 | TRBD2 | TRBV20-1 | SATAGAYEQF
TRBJ2-1 | - | TRBV2 | ASSPPSPHHNEQF
TRBJ2-4 | - | TRBV7-2 | ASSLARDPSGSIQY
TRBJ2-2 | - | TRBV3-1 | ASSQVPASGGELF
TRBJ2-1 | TRBD2 | TRBV5-1 | ASSLAFRASGQYNEQF
TRBJ2-5 | - | TRBV28 | ASSLYPAGETQY
TRBJ2-1 | - | TRBV5-1 | ASSYRESSYNEQF
TRBJ2-3 | - | TRBV20-1 | SAELAMSSTDTQY
TRBJ2-3 | - | TRBV20-1 | SARDGGRVGTYSIDTQY
TRBJ1-6 | - | TRBV20-1 | SATAGANSPLH
TRBJ2-5 | TRBD2 | TRBV12-3/TRBV12-4 | ASSSLLLAGETQY
TRBJ1-5 | TRBD1 | TRBV4-1 | ASSQGQGYGPQH
TRBJ2-3 | - | TRBV30 | ALTLVRTDTQY
TRBJ2-5 | - | TRBV20-1 | SARERRGLETQY
TRBJ2-7 | TRBD1 | TRBV27 | ASSFKDRGYEQY
TRBJ1-1 | - | TRBV27 | ASSWGMNTEAF